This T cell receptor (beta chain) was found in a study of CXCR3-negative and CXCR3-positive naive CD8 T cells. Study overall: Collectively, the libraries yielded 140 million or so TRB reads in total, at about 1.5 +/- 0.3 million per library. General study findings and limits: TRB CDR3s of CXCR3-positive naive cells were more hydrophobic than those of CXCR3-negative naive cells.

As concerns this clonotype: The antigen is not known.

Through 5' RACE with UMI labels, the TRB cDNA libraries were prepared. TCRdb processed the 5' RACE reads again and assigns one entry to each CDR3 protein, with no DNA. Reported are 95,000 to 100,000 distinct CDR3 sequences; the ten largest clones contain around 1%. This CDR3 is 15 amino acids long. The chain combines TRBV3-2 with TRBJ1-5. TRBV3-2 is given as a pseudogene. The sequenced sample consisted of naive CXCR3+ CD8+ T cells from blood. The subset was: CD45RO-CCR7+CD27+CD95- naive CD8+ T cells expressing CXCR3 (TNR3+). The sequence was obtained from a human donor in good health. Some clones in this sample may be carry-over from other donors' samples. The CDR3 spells CASSQDSGEGQPQHF.